This is a list of T cell receptor beta chains from one sample in a study of T cells in tuberculosis. Profiled with immunoSEQ multiplex PCR; TCRdb holds only in-frame clones, not every one. This table holds approximately 30,000 clones, about nine tenths found once. Sequencing was performed on PBMCs. These receptors all stem from a donor aged 10-29 years with latent tuberculosis or without tuberculosis infection. Each CDR3 is given without its conserved first and last residue. Size values are once, few and many counts, or a class for expanded clones, and some rows have none.

V gene: TRBV15
CDR3 length: 12
J gene: TRBJ2-7
clone size: -
CDR3 protein: ATSRGDRSYEQY

V gene: TRBV5-1
CDR3 length: 13
J gene: TRBJ2-1
clone size: -
CDR3 protein: ASSLASGRLDEQF

V gene: TRBV4-1
CDR3 length: 14
J gene: TRBJ1-3
clone size: once
CDR3 protein: ASSQDPNREGNTIY

V gene: TRBV7-9
CDR3 length: 12
J gene: TRBJ1-1
clone size: -
CDR3 protein: ASSSQGLGTEAF

V gene: TRBV14
CDR3 length: 13
J gene: TRBJ2-3
clone size: -
CDR3 protein: ASSQDLFRTDTQY

V gene: TRBV11-2
CDR3 length: 12
J gene: TRBJ2-7
clone size: -
CDR3 protein: ASRATGRSGEQY

V gene: TRBV5-1
CDR3 length: 12
J gene: TRBJ1-3
clone size: -
CDR3 protein: ASSLGLSGNTIY

V gene: TRBV28
CDR3 length: 15
J gene: TRBJ2-2
clone size: -
CDR3 protein: ASSSDFGTLNTGELF

V gene: TRBV6-6
CDR3 length: 12
J gene: TRBJ1-2
clone size: -
CDR3 protein: ASSYRGWDYGYT

V gene: TRBV5-1
CDR3 length: 13
J gene: TRBJ2-2
clone size: -
CDR3 protein: ASSFRDYNTGELF

V gene: TRBV28
CDR3 length: 12
J gene: TRBJ1-4
clone size: once
CDR3 protein: ASTAYRVNEKLF

V gene: TRBV28
CDR3 length: 14
J gene: TRBJ2-1
clone size: -
CDR3 protein: ASRTPSGRGLHEQF

V gene: TRBV5-8
CDR3 length: 15
J gene: TRBJ2-6
clone size: -
CDR3 protein: ASSFHTENSGANVLT

V gene: TRBV19
CDR3 length: 11
J gene: TRBJ1-5
clone size: once
CDR3 protein: ASSIREQQPQH

V gene: TRBV6-5
CDR3 length: 14
J gene: TRBJ2-7
clone size: -
CDR3 protein: ASSFEGSSHSYEQY

V gene: TRBV15
CDR3 length: 12
J gene: TRBJ2-3
clone size: -
CDR3 protein: ATSTPGSTDTQY

V gene: TRBV6-4
CDR3 length: 12
J gene: TRBJ1-1
clone size: -
CDR3 protein: ASKGDRGNTEAF

V gene: TRBV11-2
CDR3 length: 14
J gene: TRBJ1-2
clone size: -
CDR3 protein: ASSARHRLGAYGYT

V gene: TRBV7-6
CDR3 length: 13
J gene: TRBJ2-1
clone size: -
CDR3 protein: ASSLMGQGLGDQF

V gene: TRBV5-4
CDR3 length: 12
J gene: TRBJ2-2
clone size: -
CDR3 protein: ASSFPAGSGELF

V gene: TRBV4-1
CDR3 length: 14
J gene: TRBJ2-3
clone size: -
CDR3 protein: ASSQDWPGEGDTQY

V gene: TRBV9
CDR3 length: 12
J gene: TRBJ2-5
clone size: -
CDR3 protein: ASSVVPGEETQY

V gene: TRBV27
CDR3 length: 16
J gene: TRBJ2-6
clone size: -
CDR3 protein: ASSSRTGGDSGANVLT

V gene: TRBV5-5
CDR3 length: 11
J gene: TRBJ2-5
clone size: -
CDR3 protein: ASSYRGWETQY

V gene: TRBV9
CDR3 length: 13
J gene: TRBJ1-6
clone size: -
CDR3 protein: ASSSVIGQNSPLH

V gene: TRBV20-1
CDR3 length: 8
J gene: TRBJ1-6
clone size: -
CDR3 protein: SARGGYLH

V gene: TRBV28
CDR3 length: 14
J gene: TRBJ1-3
clone size: few
CDR3 protein: ASSLFGTGRGNTIY

V gene: TRBV25-1
CDR3 length: 16
J gene: TRBJ2-3
clone size: -
CDR3 protein: ASIEFGQGGSSTDTQY

V gene: TRBV19
CDR3 length: 13
J gene: TRBJ1-4
clone size: -
CDR3 protein: ASSIRDRANEKLF

V gene: TRBV27
CDR3 length: 12
J gene: TRBJ1-1
clone size: -
CDR3 protein: ASNPDRVNTEAF

V gene: TRBV7-8
CDR3 length: 13
J gene: TRBJ1-2
clone size: -
CDR3 protein: ASSPRTGVNYGYT

V gene: TRBV6-6
CDR3 length: 11
J gene: TRBJ2-5
clone size: -
CDR3 protein: ASSLREQETQY

V gene: TRBV14
CDR3 length: 17
J gene: TRBJ1-3
clone size: -
CDR3 protein: ASSQDGRPNYYPGNTIY

V gene: TRBV19
CDR3 length: 11
J gene: TRBJ2-1
clone size: -
CDR3 protein: ASGARSYNEQF

V gene: TRBV29-1
CDR3 length: 12
J gene: TRBJ2-1
clone size: -
CDR3 protein: SVYSGGAYNEQF

V gene: TRBV27
CDR3 length: 12
J gene: TRBJ1-5
clone size: -
CDR3 protein: ASRSRQFYQPQH

V gene: TRBV7-3
CDR3 length: 12
J gene: TRBJ1-1
clone size: -
CDR3 protein: ASGRGSGRTEAF

V gene: TRBV7-2
CDR3 length: 13
J gene: TRBJ1-2
clone size: -
CDR3 protein: ASSSGGAGNYGYT

V gene: TRBV7-9
CDR3 length: 13
J gene: TRBJ2-5
clone size: -
CDR3 protein: ASSRGQNPQETQY

V gene: TRBV11-3
CDR3 length: 18
J gene: TRBJ2-1
clone size: -
CDR3 protein: ASSLVTLAIHRSSYNEQF

V gene: TRBV27
CDR3 length: 14
J gene: TRBJ1-4
clone size: -
CDR3 protein: ASSPDRGWRNEKLF

V gene: TRBV10-2
CDR3 length: 13
J gene: TRBJ2-1
clone size: -
CDR3 protein: ASSESTSGYNEQF

V gene: TRBV10-3
CDR3 length: 11
J gene: TRBJ1-1
clone size: -
CDR3 protein: AISESRNTEAF

V gene: TRBV4-1
CDR3 length: 14
J gene: TRBJ2-1
clone size: -
CDR3 protein: ASSQGSGVSYNEQF

V gene: TRBV7-3
CDR3 length: 14
J gene: TRBJ2-3
clone size: -
CDR3 protein: ASSSGPGLHRDTQY

V gene: TRBV5-1
CDR3 length: 13
J gene: TRBJ1-6
clone size: -
CDR3 protein: ASSTTGLDNSPLH

V gene: TRBV7-2
CDR3 length: 16
J gene: TRBJ2-6
clone size: -
CDR3 protein: ASSPNALANSGANVLT

V gene: TRBV6-1
CDR3 length: 12
J gene: TRBJ2-1
clone size: -
CDR3 protein: ASSEGSPGNEQF

V gene: TRBV4-1
CDR3 length: 12
J gene: TRBJ2-5
clone size: few
CDR3 protein: ASSLRQGGETQY

V gene: TRBV2
CDR3 length: 12
J gene: TRBJ2-2
clone size: once
CDR3 protein: ASMGGAYTGELF

V gene: TRBV10-3
CDR3 length: 13
J gene: TRBJ1-5
clone size: -
CDR3 protein: AIRGQESSNQPQH

V gene: TRBV5-1
CDR3 length: 15
J gene: TRBJ1-2
clone size: -
CDR3 protein: ASSSSGTGIANYGYT

V gene: TRBV6-4
CDR3 length: 13
J gene: TRBJ2-3
clone size: -
CDR3 protein: ASSDGLEPTDTQY